The 13 T cell receptor beta chains given below trace back to one sample, sequenced in a study of pediatric ulcerative colitis. The table came from immunoSEQ multiplex PCR; TCRdb's copy has only in-frame clones and leaves some out. The sample lists tens of thousands of clones, over 70% occurring once. The sequencing input was blood. The receptor set was obtained from a boy between 5 and 17 years old who was a control in a study of pediatric ulcerative colitis.

The CDR3 is CASHPPGETQYF. CDR3 coding DNA: TGTGCCAGCCACCCTCCGGGAGAGACCCAGTACTTC. The genes are TRBV28 and TRBJ2-5; D is unresolved. Trimming stripped 8 bases from V and 4 bases from J, with 11 bases between. Germline V gene sequence: CDR1 MDHEN, CDR2 SYDVKM. The CDR3 loop spans 12 amino acids.

This clone was seen a handful of times. The rearrangement links TRBV28 to TRBJ1-1; a weak D match, TRBD1 (6 bases). With 10 bases removed from V and 0 bases from J, the gap between germline ends came to 18 bases. The CDR3 is 15 amino acids. The V gene's germline CDR1 is MDHEN and CDR2 SYDVKM. The DNA of the CDR3 is TGTGCCATCGAACAGAAGTGGGACATGAACACTGAAGCTTTCTTT. Translating gives CAIEQKWDMNTEAFF. The full variable domain, its missing parts supplied by reference TRBV28 and TRBJ1-1, is DVKVTQSSRYLVKRTGEKVFLECVQDMDHENMFWYRQDPGLGLRLIYFSYDVKMKEKGDIPEGYSVSREKKERFSLILESASTNQTSMYLCAIEQKWDMNTEAFFGQGTRLTVV.

This clone has only one observation. The chain has TRBV11-1 and TRBJ2-2; 10 bases line up with TRBD2. Germline CDR1 and CDR2: SGHAT and FQDESV (reference sequence). This CDR3 has 17 residues. J was trimmed by 4 bases and V by 4 bases; bases with no gene match: 9. CDR3: CASSSLAGDLFTGELFF. In nucleotides, the CDR3 is TGTGCCAGCAGCTCTCTAGCGGGAGACCTCTTCACCGGGGAGCTGTTTTTT.

The chain combines TRBV4-3 with TRBJ2-3, with 10 bases aligning to TRBD2. This CDR3 is built from 17 residues. With V trimmed by 0 bases and J by 1 base, 4 bases remained unmatched. Germline CDR1 is LGHNA and CDR2 is YSLEER. CDR3 loop: CASSQDLTSGGTDTQYF. The DNA for the CDR3 is TGCGCCAGCAGCCAAGACCTCACTAGCGGGGGCACAGATACGCAGTATTTT.

V and J are TRBV7-2 and TRBJ1-3, with D perhaps TRBD1 (5 bases). Germline V gives CDR1 SGHTA, CDR2 FQGNSA. Trimming cost V 1 base and J 0 bases, with 13 bases left between them. The CDR3 covers 17 residues. For the CDR3, the DNA is TGTGCCAGCAGCTTAGGACCGGGACGTTACTCTGGAAACACCATATATTTT. This encodes CASSLGPGRYSGNTIYF.

This clone was found a few times. The chain couples TRBV2 to TRBJ2-3, with 7 bases that match TRBD2. Trimming removed 7 bases from V and 1 base from J; junction bases left unmatched: 5. This CDR3 region has 14 residues. CDR1 is SNHLY and CDR2 is FYNNEI in the germline V gene. CDR3 residues: CASIGAGGTDTQYF. The DNA for the CDR3 is TGTGCCAGCATCGGGGCGGGGGGCACAGATACGCAGTATTTT.

In regard to this clone: Other DNA sequences within the sample encode an identical CDR3. The chain joins TRBV6-4 to TRBJ2-2; D uncertain. CDR1 is MRHNA, CDR2 SNTAGT, per germline. The CDR3 has 13 residues. Trimming removed 0 bases at V and 4 bases at J, with 3 bases between. For the CDR3, the DNA is TGTGCCAGCAGTGACTCAGGCACCGGGGAGCTGTTTTTT. It specifies CASSDSGTGELFF.

This chain links TRBV4-3 with TRBJ2-2, with D unresolved. This CDR3 has 16 residues. Trimming left V 0 bases short and J 6 bases short, with 14 bases between. CDR1 is LGHNA and CDR2 is YSLEER in the germline V gene. CDR3: CASSQDSNMGAGELFF. In DNA form, the CDR3 reads TGCGCCAGCAGCCAAGACAGTAACATGGGTGCCGGGGAGCTGTTTTTT.

The chain is built from TRBV6-6 and TRBJ2-7; 7 bases align to TRBD1. CDR1 is MNHNY, CDR2 SVGAGI, per germline (reference sequence). V gave up 8 bases and J gave up 4 bases; unmatched junction bases: 8. There are 13 residues in the CDR3. CDR3 sequence reads: CASRDGTEYEQYF. For the CDR3, the DNA is TGTGCCAGCCGCGACGGGACAGAATACGAGCAGTACTTC.

The chain combines TRBV19 with TRBJ1-6, with D possibly matching TRBD1 (5 bases). CDR3 size: 16 residues. V lost 9 bases and J 1 base, leaving 16 bases between the germline ends. Per germline, CDR1 LNHDA and CDR2 SQIVND (reference sequence). The CDR3, as DNA: TGTGCCAGCCGGGACCCCGTACGATCCTATAATTCACCCCTCCACTTT. Encoded protein: CASRDPVRSYNSPLHF.

This clone was seen just once. The gene calls are TRBV6-1 and TRBJ2-7; a weak D match, TRBD2 (7 bases). CDR1 is MNHNS and CDR2 is SASEGT in the germline V gene. V was pared by 6 bases and J by 6 bases, with 18 bases between. The CDR3 sequence is 14 residues long. CDR3 nucleotide sequence: TGTGCCAGCAGGCGTGGGGGCGGGGGAGGCGAGCAGTACTTC. This sequence encodes CASRRGGGGGEQYF.

This chain uses TRBV6-5 with TRBJ1-2; 7 bases line up with TRBD1. CDR1 is MNHEY, CDR2 SVGAGI, per germline. CDR3 size: 14 residues. The trim removed 0 bases at V and 6 bases at J, leaving 4 bases unmatched. CDR3 region: CASSYSDRMNGYTF. CDR3 sequence (DNA): TGTGCCAGCAGTTACTCGGACAGGATGAATGGCTACACCTTC.

This clone was found once. V and J are TRBV6-5 and TRBJ1-1; a weak D match, TRBD1 (5 bases). The germline V and J ends were trimmed by 4 bases and 7 bases, with 10 bases remaining between them. Germline V CDR1 and CDR2: MNHEY, SVGAGI. The CDR3 totals 12 residues. CDR3 region: CASSSQGLEAFF. CDR3 nucleotides: TGTGCCAGCAGTTCCCAGGGCCTTGAAGCTTTCTTT.